This passage covers 16 T cell receptor beta chains from one sample sequenced in a study of spatial heterogeneity in lung cancer. Study results and limitations: Within tumors, counts of expanded alpha and beta TCRs tracked tumor mutation counts.

One entry per CDR3 protein, called by TCRdb with MiXCR from the 5' RACE reads. The sample shows 9,500 to 11,000 distinct CDR3 sequences, approximately 7.9% of them seen only once. These TCRs are of unknown antigen specificity. The time point denotes: sample taken at primary tumor resection. The sequencing here drew on lung tumor tissue, taken at surgery. These TCRs come from a female donor with early-stage non-small cell lung cancer.

This clonotype turned up a few times. CDR3 in DNA: TGCAGTGCAATTGGGGCGGCTAGCGGGGGGCGCACAGATACGCAGTATTTT. Translating it yields CSAIGAASGGRTDTQYF. The rearrangement uses TRBV20-1 and TRBJ2-3; 11 bases match TRBD2. There are 17 residues in the CDR3. Losses at the gene ends were 6 bases for V and 1 base for J; bases not matched to a gene: 12. Germline CDR1 is DFQATT and CDR2 is SNEGSKA (reference sequence).

This clonotype occurred many times. The V gene is TRBV20-1, the J gene TRBJ2-3; the D gene is possibly TRBD1 (7 bases). The CDR3 consists of 17 residues. Trimming removed 0 bases at V and 1 base at J, with 17 bases between. From germline, CDR1 is DFQATT and CDR2 SNEGSKA (reference sequence). The DNA of the CDR3 is TGCAGTGCTAGAGATTCTGGGCGGGACAGACGCACAGATACGCAGTATTTT. Translating it yields CSARDSGRDRRTDTQYF.

This clonotype was recorded many times. In nucleotides, the CDR3 is TGTGCCAGCAGTCTACGACAGGGGCCTTATGAAAAACTGTTTTTT. Its protein is CASSLRQGPYEKLFF. The J gene is TRBJ1-4, the V gene TRBV27, with 8 bases aligning to TRBD1. Germline V gives CDR1 MNHEY, CDR2 SMNVEV (reference sequence). J lost 6 bases, V lost 5 bases, and 8 bases had no gene match. The CDR3 is 15 amino acids.

In this sample, this clonotype turned up many times. This chain connects TRBV5-4 to TRBJ2-1; 9 bases map to TRBD2. The V gene's germline CDR1 is SGHNT and CDR2 YYREEE (reference sequence). The CDR3 has 13 amino acids. V shed 7 bases and J 5 bases; nucleotides not matched to a gene: 4. CDR3 DNA sequence: TGTGCCAGCCTGCGGGGGGGGGACAATGAGCAGTTCTTC. Translated, it gives CASLRGGDNEQFF. Full variable domain (outside the CDR3, taken from reference TRBV5-4 and TRBJ2-1): ETGVTQSPTHLIKTRGQQVTLRCSSQSGHNTVSWYQQALGQGPQFIFQYYREEENGRGNFPPRFSGLQFPNYSSELNVNALELDDSALYLCASLRGGDNEQFFGPGTRLTVL.

This clonotype has at least ten counts. The chain links TRBV2 to TRBJ2-3; 8 nucleotides agree with TRBD1. The germline CDR1 and CDR2 sequences are SNHLY and FYNNEI. V dropped 6 bases and J dropped 2; count of bases not matched to a gene: 7. The CDR3 extends over 15 amino acids. CDR3 DNA: TGTGCCAGCAGCCGGGACAGGATTCACACAGATACGCAGTATTTT. Residues: CASSRDRIHTDTQYF.

By proportion, this clonotype is medium-sized. J is TRBJ2-2 and V is TRBV11-2; weak D call: TRBD1 (5 bases). CDR3 length equals 18 residues. CDR1 SGHAT and CDR2 FQNNGV come from the germline V gene. Trimming shortened V by 0 bases and J by 7 bases, and 21 bases separated the two germline ends. Here the CDR3 reads CASSLDLITQGLGGELFF. As DNA, the CDR3 is TGTGCCAGCAGCTTAGATTTAATTACGCAGGGCTTAGGCGGGGAGCTGTTTTTT.

By share, this clonotype counts as medium-sized. This chain uses TRBV5-1 with TRBJ2-3, with 7 bases that match TRBD1. The CDR3 length is 12 residues. CDR1 and CDR2 from the germline V gene are SGHRS and YFSETQ. V was clipped by 4 bases and J by 4 bases; unmatched bases: 0. The CDR3 is CASSTGADTQYF. The DNA of the CDR3 is TGCGCCAGCAGCACAGGGGCAGATACGCAGTATTTT.

In this sample, this clonotype turned up a few times. This chain links TRBV4-2 with TRBJ2-1; D is possibly TRBD1 (6 bases). V was trimmed by 0 bases and J by 2 bases, leaving 11 bases between them. CDR1 and CDR2 from the germline V gene are LGHNA and YNFKEQ. This CDR3 is 16 amino acids long. In DNA, the CDR3 is TGTGCCAGCAGCCAAGATGCGGACAGAACCTACAATGAGCAGTTCTTC. This gives the protein CASSQDADRTYNEQFF.

This clonotype appeared a few times. This chain uses TRBV20-1 with TRBJ2-3, with 8 bases lining up with TRBD2. The junction had 3 bases not matched to a gene; V was cut back by 1 base and J by 3 bases. Germline V gene data show CDR1 as DFQATT and CDR2 as SNEGSKA (reference sequence). The CDR3 contains 14 residues. As DNA, the CDR3 is TGCAGTGCTAGAGCTGGACTAGCAACAGATACGCAGTATTTT. This translates into CSARAGLATDTQYF.

This clonotype was counted ten times or more. The chain recombines TRBV7-9 with TRBJ2-5; a weak D match, TRBD2 (6 bases). V lost 3 bases and J lost 2, with 16 bases in between. The CDR3 contains 16 residues. CDR1 and CDR2 (germline): SEHNR, FQNEAQ (reference sequence). CDR3 in amino acids: CASSFFKLARQETQYF. As DNA, the CDR3 is TGTGCCAGCAGCTTTTTCAAACTAGCTAGGCAAGAGACCCAGTACTTC.

This clonotype is deemed medium-sized (0.01 to 0.1%). The genes are TRBV4-2 and TRBJ1-1; tentatively, D is TRBD1 (6 bases). V dropped 4 bases and J dropped 3 bases, with 15 bases sitting between them. Germline V CDR1 and CDR2: LGHNA, YNFKEQ. This CDR3 spans 15 amino acids. CDR3 nucleotide sequence: TGTGCCAGCAGCCGCCGAAACCCAGGGGACACTGAAGCTTTCTTT. It specifies CASSRRNPGDTEAFF.

This clonotype was counted at least ten times. The chain is built from TRBV5-1 and TRBJ2-3; D gene uncertain. The length of the CDR3 is 14 residues. Trimming pared 4 bases from V and 3 bases from J, leaving 12 bases between. The germline V gene has CDR1 SGHRS and CDR2 YFSETQ. The CDR3 is CASSPVSATDTQYF. DNA of the CDR3: TGCGCCAGCAGCCCCGTTTCGGCTACAGATACGCAGTATTTT.

In this sample, this clonotype is medium-sized. The chain couples TRBV10-3 to TRBJ2-3, with D perhaps TRBD2 (6 bases). The CDR3 has 13 amino acids. CDR1 and CDR2 (germline): ENHRY, SYGVKD. CDR3 sequence (DNA): TGTGCTGCCCGTGGCGGGGTTACAGATACGCAGTATTTT. This translates into CAARGGVTDTQYF.

V gene TRBV30 combines with J gene TRBJ1-2; D is ambiguous. Germline V gene lookup returns CDR1 GTSNPN and CDR2 SVGIG (reference sequence). V lost 3 bases to trimming and J lost 6 bases, with 8 bases between them. This CDR3 has 11 residues. The CDR3 reads CAWSRSDGYTF. The CDR3 DNA sequence: TGTGCCTGGAGCCGATCGGATGGCTACACCTTC.

This clonotype is medium-sized. The V gene is TRBV27, the J gene TRBJ2-1; D unclear. The CDR3 covers 14 residues. V was clipped by 8 bases and J by 4 bases, with 15 bases between them. The germline CDR1 and CDR2 sequences are MNHEY and SMNVEV (reference sequence). The CDR3 nucleotides are TGTGCCAGCTCGGAAGAATGGCCTTACAATGAGCAGTTCTTC. Its translation: CASSEEWPYNEQFF.

This clonotype has ten or more counts. This chain uses TRBV5-5 with TRBJ1-1, with D unresolved. Germline V gene sequence: CDR1 SGHKS, CDR2 YYEKEE (reference sequence). V was shortened by 1 base and J by 2 bases, with 6 bases between the two germline ends. This CDR3 comprises 13 residues. In DNA, the CDR3 is TGTGCCAGCAGCTTGTGGATAAACACTGAAGCTTTCTTT. Encoded protein: CASSLWINTEAFF. Drawing the rest from reference TRBV5-5 and TRBJ1-1, the complete variable domain is DAGVTQSPTHLIKTRGQQVTLRCSPISGHKSVSWYQQVLGQGPQFIFQYYEKEERGRGNFPDRFSARQFPNYSSELNVNALLLGDSALYLCASSLWINTEAFFGQGTRLTVV.